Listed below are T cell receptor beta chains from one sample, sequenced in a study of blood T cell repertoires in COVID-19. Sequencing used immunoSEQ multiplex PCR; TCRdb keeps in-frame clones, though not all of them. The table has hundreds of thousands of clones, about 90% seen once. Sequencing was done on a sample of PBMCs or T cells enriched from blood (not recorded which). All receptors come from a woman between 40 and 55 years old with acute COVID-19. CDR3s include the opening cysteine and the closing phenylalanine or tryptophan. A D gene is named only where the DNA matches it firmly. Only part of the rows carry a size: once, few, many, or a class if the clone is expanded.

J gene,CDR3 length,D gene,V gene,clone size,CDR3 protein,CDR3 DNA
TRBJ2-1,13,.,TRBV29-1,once,CSVPRQSLNEQFF,TGCAGCGTCCCCCGACAATCACTCAATGAGCAGTTCTTC
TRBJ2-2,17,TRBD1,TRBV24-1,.,CATSDWDRARNTGELFF,TGTGCCACCAGTGACTGGGACAGGGCTAGGAACACCGGGGAGCTGTTTTTT
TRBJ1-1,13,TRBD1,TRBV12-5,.,CASGPTGLTEAFF,TGTGCTAGTGGTCCGACAGGGTTGACTGAAGCTTTCTTT
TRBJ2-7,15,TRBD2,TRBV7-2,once,CASSRGTSGIYEQYF,TGTGCCAGCAGCAGGGGGACTAGCGGGATTTACGAGCAGTACTTC
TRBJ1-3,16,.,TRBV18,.,CASSPVGQVSGNTIYF,TGTGCCAGCTCACCTGTGGGACAAGTCTCTGGAAACACCATATATTTT
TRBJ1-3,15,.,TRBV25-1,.,CASSADGSSGNTIYF,TGTGCCAGCAGTGCTGACGGGAGCTCTGGAAACACCATATATTTT
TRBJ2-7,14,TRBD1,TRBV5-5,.,CASSHRDSRYEQYF,TGTGCCAGCAGCCACCGGGACAGCCGCTACGAGCAGTACTTC
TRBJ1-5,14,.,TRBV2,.,CASSTLGGDQPQHF,TGTGCCAGCAGCACGCTTGGAGGGGATCAGCCCCAGCATTTT
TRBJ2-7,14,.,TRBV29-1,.,CSAGGAQSSYEQYF,TGCAGCGCAGGCGGGGCCCAGAGCTCCTACGAGCAGTACTTC
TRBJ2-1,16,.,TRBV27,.,CASSLYSGGGPHEQFF,TGTGCCAGCAGTTTATATTCTGGGGGGGGCCCCCATGAGCAGTTCTTC